The 17 T cell receptor beta chains in this list originate from one sample, sequenced in a study of vaccination and CD4 T cells after COVID-19. Cultured CD4+ T cells had their DNA profiled by the Oncomine TCR Beta short-read assay. TCRdb re-called the PCR reads with MiXCR, one entry per CDR3 protein. The table records just over 4,000 distinct CDR3 sequences, 43% of them present only once. The sample's treatment: approximately 9-day PBMC culture with coronavirus spike peptide pools or control peptides (ViraFEST assay). These TCRs are of unknown antigen specificity. Sequences were obtained from CD4+ T cells from blood, cultured in vitro. These receptors came from a human donor who had recovered from COVID-19.

The chain has TRBV18 and TRBJ2-1; 12 positions agree with TRBD2. The CDR3 is 15 amino acids. V dropped 4 bases and J dropped 9; count of bases not matched to a gene: 7. Germline values: CDR1 KGHSH, CDR2 LQKENI. CDR3 residues: CASSRGLAGKVEQFF. CDR3 nucleotides: TGTGCCAGCTCACGCGGACTAGCGGGAAAGGTTGAGCAGTTCTTC.

This clonotype is termed large. The chain joins TRBV10-3 to TRBJ2-1, with a tentative D call TRBD2 (6 bases). Trimming stripped 8 bases from V and 8 bases from J, with 10 bases between. The CDR3 runs to 11 residues. CDR1 is ENHRY and CDR2 is SYGVKD in the germline V gene. The CDR3 sequence: CAIGRRDEQFF. DNA of the CDR3: TGTGCCATCGGGAGGCGGGATGAGCAGTTCTTC.

Remarks on this clonotype: The junction and the germline gene differ at one end; a read error may be behind it. V gene TRBV20-1 combines with J gene TRBJ2-2, with a weak D call TRBD2 (5 bases). Germline assignment: CDR1 DFQATT and CDR2 SNEGSKA (reference sequence). The CDR3 totals 13 residues. The DNA of the CDR3 is TGCAGTGCACCGGACCCACTCGCCGGGAAGCTGTTTTTT. This translates into CSAPDPLAGKLFF.

CDR3: CSARAPLIGNQPQHF. The CDR3 bases are TGCAGTGCTAGAGCCCCACTGATCGGCAATCAGCCCCAGCATTTT. The chain couples TRBV20-1 to TRBJ1-5, with D uncertain. The length of the CDR3 is 15 residues. Germline CDR1 and CDR2: DFQATT and SNEGSKA (reference sequence). V was cut by 1 base and J by 2 bases, with 12 bases left in between.

This chain uses TRBV6-2 or TRBV6-3 with TRBJ1-3, with a possible D match to TRBD1 (6 bases). The CDR3 length is 18 residues. Germline loops: CDR1 MNHEY, CDR2 SVGEGT. V was cut by 0 bases and J by 1 base, with 16 bases left in between. CDR3: CASSYSRRGQKSGNTIYF. The CDR3 nucleotides read TGTGCCAGCAGTTACTCTCGGAGAGGACAGAAATCTGGAAACACCATATATTTT.

The CDR3 DNA is TGTGCCAGCAGCTCTGGACAGGGCCTCTCTGGGGCCAACGTCCTGACTTTC. Translating gives CASSSGQGLSGANVLTF. The chain uses TRBV7-9 and TRBJ2-6; TRBD1 matches 8 bases. Germline values: CDR1 SEHNR, CDR2 FQNEAQ (reference sequence). Germline trimming cut 4 bases from V and 0 bases from J; bases unmatched to any gene: 5. The CDR3 has 17 amino acids.

CDR3 coding DNA: TGCAGTGCTTACAAGACGGACCGGGAGACTTTAAGCTCCTACAATGAGCAGTTCTTC. Protein: CSAYKTDRETLSSYNEQFF. J is TRBJ2-1 and V is TRBV20-1; D possibly corresponds to TRBD2 (6 bases). This CDR3 contains 19 residues. Deletions cut 5 bases from V and 0 bases from J, with 26 bases between. The germline CDR1 and CDR2 sequences are DFQATT and SNEGSKA (reference sequence).

The CDR3 is CASSSEGQGITEAFF. The CDR3 DNA reads as TGCGCCAGCAGCTCCGAGGGACAGGGAATAACTGAAGCTTTCTTT. The rearrangement links TRBV5-1 to TRBJ1-1, with 9 bases fitting TRBD1. The V and J ends lost 3 bases and 5 bases, in that order; junction bases with no gene match: 8. This CDR3 has 15 residues. CDR1 and CDR2 (germline): SGHRS, YFSETQ. Full variable domain (remainder filled in from reference TRBV5-1 and TRBJ1-1): KAGVTQTPRYLIKTRGQQVTLSCSPISGHRSVSWYQQTPGQGLQFLFEYFSETQRNKGNFPGRFSGRQFSNSRSEMNVSTLELGDSALYLCASSSEGQGITEAFFGQGTRLTVV.

This sequence joins TRBV11-3 and TRBJ2-1; D remains unclear. V was trimmed by 8 bases and J by 7 bases, leaving 9 bases between them. Germline lookup yields CDR1 SGHNT and CDR2 YENEEA. CDR3 size: 11 residues. The CDR3 spells CASARSNEQFF. CDR3 in DNA: TGTGCCAGCGCGAGGTCGAATGAGCAGTTCTTC.

This clonotype was detected only a few times. The chain employs TRBV7-6 and TRBJ2-7; 13 nucleotides agree with TRBD2. CDR3 size: 18 residues. The germline gives CDR1 SGHVS, CDR2 FNYEAQ. Unmatched junction bases numbered 6, after V lost 0 bases and J lost 1 base. CDR3 in amino acids: CASSLALGTSGISYEQYF. CDR3 nucleotide sequence: TGTGCCAGCAGCTTAGCGCTTGGGACTAGCGGGATTTCCTACGAGCAGTACTTC.

This chain uses TRBV11-3 with TRBJ2-1, with D unclear. CDR1 and CDR2 (germline): SGHNT, YENEEA. The CDR3 totals 17 residues. With 4 bases removed from V and 7 bases from J, the gap between germline ends came to 23 bases. CDR3 region: CASSSNGRAAGANEQFF. The CDR3 DNA follows: TGTGCCAGCAGCTCAAACGGACGGGCCGCCGGCGCGAATGAGCAGTTCTTC.

The chain combines TRBV5-1 with TRBJ2-5; either TRBD1 or TRBD2 may supply D (5 bases each). This CDR3 is built from 13 residues. Germline values: CDR1 SGHRS, CDR2 YFSETQ. V was clipped by 2 bases and J by 5 bases, with 10 bases between them. The chain's CDR3 is CASSFLGTETQYF. The DNA for the CDR3 is TGCGCCAGCAGCTTTTTAGGGACGGAGACCCAGTACTTC. The complete variable domain, with remaining parts taken from reference TRBV5-1 and TRBJ2-5, reads KAGVTQTPRYLIKTRGQQVTLSCSPISGHRSVSWYQQTPGQGLQFLFEYFSETQRNKGNFPGRFSGRQFSNSRSEMNVSTLELGDSALYLCASSFLGTETQYFGPGTRLLVL.

This rearrangement joins TRBV27 to TRBJ2-1, with TRBD2 matching over 10 bases. The CDR3 loop spans 16 amino acids. V lost 3 bases to trimming and J lost 9 bases; unmatched junction nucleotides: 11. The germline gives CDR1 MNHEY, CDR2 SMNVEV (reference sequence). The CDR3 DNA is TGTGCCAGCAGTTTCACATCCAGCGGGAGGGCCCGTGAGCAGTTCTTC. It is translated as CASSFTSSGRAREQFF.

This chain links TRBV4-3 with TRBJ1-1; no firm D call. This CDR3 spans 17 amino acids. Deletions cut 0 bases from V and 2 bases from J, with 16 bases between. Germline-derived CDR1 and CDR2 are LGHNA and YSLEER. The CDR3 region is CASSQDLGGFLNTEAFF. CDR3 sequence (DNA): TGCGCCAGCAGCCAAGATCTCGGTGGATTTTTAAACACTGAAGCTTTCTTT.

This clonotype was observed a handful of times. This chain connects TRBV7-2 to TRBJ1-3; the D gene is possibly TRBD1 (6 bases). Trimming stripped 7 bases from V and 0 bases from J, with 13 bases between. Germline lookup yields CDR1 SGHTA and CDR2 FQGNSA. The CDR3 has 15 amino acids. In nucleotides, the CDR3 is TGTGCCAGCACCTGGACAGACCTCTCTGGAAACACCATATATTTT. Its translation is CASTWTDLSGNTIYF.

This chain uses TRBV20-1 with TRBJ2-7; possible D gene TRBD2, 5 bases. Trimming stripped 5 bases from V and 3 bases from J, with 8 bases between. This CDR3 spans 11 amino acids. CDR1 and CDR2 from the germline V gene are DFQATT and SNEGSKA (reference sequence). CDR3: CSALRDYEQYF. Here the CDR3 DNA reads TGCAGTGCTTTACGGGACTACGAGCAGTACTTC.

The table lists this clonotype with a few counts. Germline is not matched at one junction end, which may reflect a read error. The chain joins TRBV7-7 to TRBJ1-1, with D possibly TRBD1 on 5 matching bases. CDR3 size: 13 residues. From germline, CDR1 is SSHAT and CDR2 FNYEAQ (reference sequence). The CDR3 is CASSQQAGTEAFF. As DNA, the CDR3 is TGTGCTAGCAGCCAACAGGCCGGGACTGAAGCTTTCTTT.